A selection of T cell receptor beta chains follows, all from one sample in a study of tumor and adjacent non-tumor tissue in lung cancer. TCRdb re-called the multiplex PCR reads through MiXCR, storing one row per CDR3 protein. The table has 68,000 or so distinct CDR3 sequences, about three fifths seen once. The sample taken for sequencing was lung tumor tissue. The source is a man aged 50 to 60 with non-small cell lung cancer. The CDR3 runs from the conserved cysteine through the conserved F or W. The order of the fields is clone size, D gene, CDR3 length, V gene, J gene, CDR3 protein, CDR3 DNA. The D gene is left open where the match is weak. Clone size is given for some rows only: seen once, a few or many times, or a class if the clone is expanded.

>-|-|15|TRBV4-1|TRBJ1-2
CASSPVRARDYGYTF
TGCGCCAGCAGCCCTGTGAGGGCAAGGGATTATGGCTACACCTTC
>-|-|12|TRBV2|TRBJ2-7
CASRDGAYEQYF
TGTGCCAGCAGGGACGGGGCCTACGAGCAGTACTTC
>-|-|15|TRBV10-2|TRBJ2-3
CANSATGDYADTQYF
TGCGCCAACAGTGCGACAGGGGACTACGCAGATACGCAGTATTTT
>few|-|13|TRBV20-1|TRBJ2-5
CSASPGGEETQYF
TGCAGTGCTAGCCCGGGCGGAGAAGAGACCCAGTACTTC
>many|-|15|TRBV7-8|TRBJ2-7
CASSLAPGPSYEQYF
TGTGCCAGCAGCTTAGCGCCGGGGCCCTCCTACGAGCAGTACTTC
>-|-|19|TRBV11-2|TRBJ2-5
CASSLDGAGHGSRWETQYF
TGTGCCAGCAGCTTAGATGGAGCAGGACATGGGAGCCGATGGGAGACTCAGTACTTC
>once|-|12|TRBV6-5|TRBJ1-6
CANSRVDSPLHF
TGTGCCAACAGCCGCGTGGATTCACCTCTCCACTTT
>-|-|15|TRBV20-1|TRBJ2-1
CSASSAVATYNEQFF
TGCAGTGCTAGTTCGGCCGTTGCTACATACAATGAGCAGTTCTTC
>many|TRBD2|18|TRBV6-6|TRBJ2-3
CASSYSTSASGGGDTQYF
TGTGCCAGCAGTTACTCGACGTCCGCTAGCGGGGGGGGAGATACGCAGTATTTT
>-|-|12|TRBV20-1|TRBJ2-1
CSASGVSNEQFF
TGCAGTGCTAGCGGGGTTAGCAATGAGCAGTTCTTC
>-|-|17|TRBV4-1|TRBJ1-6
CASSQDSSGAYNSPFHF
TGCGCCAGCAGCCAAGATAGTTCGGGCGCGTATAATTCACCCTTCCACTTT
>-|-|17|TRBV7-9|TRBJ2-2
CASRPPRQSGAGGELFF
TGTGCCAGCAGACCGCCTCGCCAGTCGGGGGCTGGCGGGGAGCTGTTTTTT
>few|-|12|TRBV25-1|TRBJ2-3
CASRRGTDTQYF
TGTGCCAGCAGGAGGGGCACAGATACGCAGTATTTT
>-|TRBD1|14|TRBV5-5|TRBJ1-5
CASSPTGVNQPRHF
TGTGCCAGCAGCCCAACAGGGGTCAATCAGCCCCGGCATTTT
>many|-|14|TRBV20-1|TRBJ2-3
CSARVRVPADTQYF
TGCAGTGCTAGAGTCCGGGTCCCCGCAGATACGCAGTATTTT
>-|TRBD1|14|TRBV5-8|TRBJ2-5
CTSCRQTGPETQYF
TGTACCAGCTGCCGTCAGACAGGGCCAGAGACCCAGTATTTC
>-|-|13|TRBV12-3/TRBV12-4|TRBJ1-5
CARRDGAYQPQHF
TGTGCCAGGCGGGACGGAGCTTATCAGCCCCAGCATTTT
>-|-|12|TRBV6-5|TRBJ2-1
CASRPTTNELFF
TGTGCCAGCAGGCCAACGACCAATGAGCTGTTCTTC
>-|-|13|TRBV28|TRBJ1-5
CASRLNLRGHAHF
TGTGCCAGCAGACTAAATCTCAGGGGCCATGCGCATTTC
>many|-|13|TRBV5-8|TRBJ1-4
CASSLNHNEKLFF
TGTGCCAGCAGCTTGAACCATAATGAAAAACTGTTTTTT
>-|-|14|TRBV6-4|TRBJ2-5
CAGSSSVGQETQYF
TGTGCCGGCAGTTCCTCGGTAGGCCAAGAGACCCAGTACTTC
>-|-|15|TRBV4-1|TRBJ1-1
CSSSQGDIMNTEAFF
TGTTCCAGCAGCCAAGGGGACATCATGAACACTGAAGCTTTCTTT
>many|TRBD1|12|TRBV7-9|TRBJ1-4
CASSQGQEKLFF
TGTGCCAGCAGCCAGGGACAGGAAAAACTGTTTTTT
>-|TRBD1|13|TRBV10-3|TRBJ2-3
CAILDRVTGTQYF
TGCGCCATCCTGGACAGGGTTACAGGTACGCAGTATTTT
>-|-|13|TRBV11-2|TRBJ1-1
CASGQEVNTEAFF
TGTGCCAGCGGCCAAGAGGTGAACACTGAAGCTTTCTTT
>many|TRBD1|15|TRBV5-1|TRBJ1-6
CASSLDRGQYSPLHF
TGCGCCAGCAGCTTGGACAGGGGGCAATACTCACCCCTCCACTTT
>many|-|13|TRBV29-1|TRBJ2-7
CSAVKQNPYEQYF
TGCAGCGCCGTAAAACAGAACCCTTACGAGCAGTACTTC
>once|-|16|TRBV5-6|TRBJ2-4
CASSRNRDNLGSIQYF
TGTGCCAGCAGTCGGAATAGGGACAATCTAGGCAGCATTCAGTACTTC
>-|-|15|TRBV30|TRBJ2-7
CAWSGRTPGPYKQYF
TGTGCCTGGAGTGGACGTACCCCAGGGCCCTACAAGCAGTACTTC
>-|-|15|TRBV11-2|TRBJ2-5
CASSLVGGWGGTQYF
TGTGCCAGCAGCTTAGTTGGGGGGTGGGGAGGGACCCAGTACTTC
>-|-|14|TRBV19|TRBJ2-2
CASKLTGNTGELFF
TGTGCCAGTAAGCTAACAGGGAACACCGGGGAGCTGTTTTTT
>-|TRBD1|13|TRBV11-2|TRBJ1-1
CASSDKGGTEAFF
TGTGCCAGCAGCGACAAAGGGGGCACAGAAGCTTTCTTT
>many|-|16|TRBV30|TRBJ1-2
CAWSPQGAGTGYGYTF
TGTGCCTGGAGTCCGCAAGGCGCGGGAACGGGCTATGGCTACACCTTC
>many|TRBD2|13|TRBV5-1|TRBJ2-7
CASSTGLVGEQYF
TGCGCCAGCAGCACGGGACTAGTTGGCGAGCAGTACTTC
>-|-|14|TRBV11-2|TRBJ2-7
CDTTVNYGADEQYF
TGTGACACTACGGTAAACTACGGCGCCGATGAGCAATACTTC
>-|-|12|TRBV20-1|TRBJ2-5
CSVRDAQETQYF
TGCAGTGTTAGGGATGCACAAGAGACCCAGTACTTC
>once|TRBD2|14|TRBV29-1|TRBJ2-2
CSVIGGSDTGELFF
TGCAGCGTTATTGGCGGGAGCGACACGGGGGAGCTGTTTTTT
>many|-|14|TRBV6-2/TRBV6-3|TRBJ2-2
CASSWDLNTGELFF
TGTGCCAGCAGTTGGGACCTGAACACCGGGGAGCTGTTTTTT
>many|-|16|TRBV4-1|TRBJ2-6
CASSQNSNSGANVLTF
TGCGCCAGCAGCCAGAACAGCAACTCTGGGGCCAACGTCCTGACTTTC
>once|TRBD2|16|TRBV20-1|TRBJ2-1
CSASRGLGQGYNEEFF
TGCAGTGCTAGTAGGGGACTAGGGCAGGGCTACAATGAGGAGTTCTTC
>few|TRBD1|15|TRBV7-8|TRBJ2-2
CASSLMGQGLGELFF
TGTGCCAGCAGCTTAATGGGACAGGGATTAGGGGAGCTGTTTTTT
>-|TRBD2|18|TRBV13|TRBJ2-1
CASNPPRGSGTSYNEQFF
TGTGCCAGCAATCCACCCCGAGGTAGCGGGACATCCTACAATGAGCAGTTCTTC
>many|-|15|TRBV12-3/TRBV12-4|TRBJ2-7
CASSLSFEISYEQYF
TGTGCCAGCAGTTTAAGTTTTGAAATCTCCTACGAGCAGTACTTC
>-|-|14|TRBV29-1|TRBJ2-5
CGVELDLYQETQYF
TGCGGCGTTGAACTAGACCTCTACCAAGAGACCCAGTACTTC